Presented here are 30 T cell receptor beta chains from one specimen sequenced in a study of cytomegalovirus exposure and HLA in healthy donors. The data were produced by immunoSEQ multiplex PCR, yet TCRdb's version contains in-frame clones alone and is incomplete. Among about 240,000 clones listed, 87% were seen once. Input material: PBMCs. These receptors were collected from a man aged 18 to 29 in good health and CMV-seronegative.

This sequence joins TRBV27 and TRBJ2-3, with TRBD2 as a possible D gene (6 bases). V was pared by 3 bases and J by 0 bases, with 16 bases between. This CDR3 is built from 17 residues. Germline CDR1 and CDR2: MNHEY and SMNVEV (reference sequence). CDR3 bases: TGTGCCAGCAGTTTGATTCCGGTAGCGGATAGCACAGATACGCAGTATTTT. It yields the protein CASSLIPVADSTDTQYF.

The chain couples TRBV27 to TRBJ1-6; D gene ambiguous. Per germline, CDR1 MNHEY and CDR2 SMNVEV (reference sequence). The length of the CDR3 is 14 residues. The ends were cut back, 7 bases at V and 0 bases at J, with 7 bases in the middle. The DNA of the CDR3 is TGTGCCAGCATGGAGGGCTCCTATAATTCACCCCTCCACTTT. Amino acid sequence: CASMEGSYNSPLHF.

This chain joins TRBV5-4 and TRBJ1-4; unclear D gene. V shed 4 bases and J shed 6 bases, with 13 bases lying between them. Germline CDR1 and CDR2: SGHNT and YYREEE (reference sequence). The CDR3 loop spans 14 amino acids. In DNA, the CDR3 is TGTGCCAGCAGCCGCACCGAGCGAGATGAAAAACTGTTTTTT. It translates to CASSRTERDEKLFF. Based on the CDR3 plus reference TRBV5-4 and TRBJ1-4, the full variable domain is ETGVTQSPTHLIKTRGQQVTLRCSSQSGHNTVSWYQQALGQGPQFIFQYYREEENGRGNFPPRFSGLQFPNYSSELNVNALELDDSALYLCASSRTERDEKLFFGSGTQLSVL.

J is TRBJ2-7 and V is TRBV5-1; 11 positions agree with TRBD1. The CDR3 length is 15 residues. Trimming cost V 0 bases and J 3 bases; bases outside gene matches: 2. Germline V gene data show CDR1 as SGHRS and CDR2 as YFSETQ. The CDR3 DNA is TGCGCCAGCAGCTTGGCCGGGACAGGGGGCTACGAGCAGTACTTC. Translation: CASSLAGTGGYEQYF. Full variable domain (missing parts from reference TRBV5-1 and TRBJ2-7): KAGVTQTPRYLIKTRGQQVTLSCSPISGHRSVSWYQQTPGQGLQFLFEYFSETQRNKGNFPGRFSGRQFSNSRSEMNVSTLELGDSALYLCASSLAGTGGYEQYFGPGTRLTVT.

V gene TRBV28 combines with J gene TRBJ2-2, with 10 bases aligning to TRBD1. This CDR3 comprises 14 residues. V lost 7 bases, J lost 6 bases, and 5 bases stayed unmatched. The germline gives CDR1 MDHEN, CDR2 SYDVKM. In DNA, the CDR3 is TGTGCCAGCAAGACAGGGGGCGCAGCCGGGGAGCTGTTTTTT. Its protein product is CASKTGGAAGELFF. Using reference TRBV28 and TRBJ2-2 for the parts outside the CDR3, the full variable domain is DVKVTQSSRYLVKRTGEKVFLECVQDMDHENMFWYRQDPGLGLRLIYFSYDVKMKEKGDIPEGYSVSREKKERFSLILESASTNQTSMYLCASKTGGAAGELFFGEGSRLTVL.

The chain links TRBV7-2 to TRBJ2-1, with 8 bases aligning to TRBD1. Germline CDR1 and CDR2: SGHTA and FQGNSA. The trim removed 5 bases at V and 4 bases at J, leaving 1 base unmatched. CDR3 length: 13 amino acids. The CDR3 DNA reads TGTGCCAGCAGCACAGGGGGATACAATGAGCAGTTCTTC. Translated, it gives CASSTGGYNEQFF. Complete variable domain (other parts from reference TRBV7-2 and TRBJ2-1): GAGVSQSPSNKVTEKGKDVELRCDPISGHTALYWYRQSLGQGLEFLIYFQGNSAPDKSGLPSDRFSAERTGGSVSTLTIQRTQQEDSAVYLCASSTGGYNEQFFGPGTRLTVL.

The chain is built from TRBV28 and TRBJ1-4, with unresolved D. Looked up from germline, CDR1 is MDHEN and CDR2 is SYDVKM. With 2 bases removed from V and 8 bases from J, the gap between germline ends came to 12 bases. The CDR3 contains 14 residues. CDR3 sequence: CASSLPEFREKLFF. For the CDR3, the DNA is TGTGCCAGCAGTTTACCAGAGTTCAGGGAAAAACTGTTTTTT.

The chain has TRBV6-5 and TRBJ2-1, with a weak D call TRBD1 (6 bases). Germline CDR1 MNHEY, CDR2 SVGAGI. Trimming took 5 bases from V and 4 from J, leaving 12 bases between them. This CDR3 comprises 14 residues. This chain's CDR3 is CASSQTGDYNEQFF. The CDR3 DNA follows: TGTGCCAGCAGTCAGACAGGCGATTACAATGAGCAGTTCTTC.

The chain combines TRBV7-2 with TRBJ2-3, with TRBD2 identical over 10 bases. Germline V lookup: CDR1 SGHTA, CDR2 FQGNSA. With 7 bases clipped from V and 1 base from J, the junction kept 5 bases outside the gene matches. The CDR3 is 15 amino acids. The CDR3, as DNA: TGTGCCAGCACCAGGACTAGCGGAGGCACAGATACGCAGTATTTT. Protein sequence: CASTRTSGGTDTQYF.

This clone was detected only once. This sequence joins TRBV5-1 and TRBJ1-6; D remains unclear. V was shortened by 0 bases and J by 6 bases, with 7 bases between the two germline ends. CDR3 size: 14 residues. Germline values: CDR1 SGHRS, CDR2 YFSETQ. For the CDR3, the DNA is TGCGCCAGCAGCTTGGGCGCCGTTAATTCACCCCTCCACTTT. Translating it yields CASSLGAVNSPLHF.

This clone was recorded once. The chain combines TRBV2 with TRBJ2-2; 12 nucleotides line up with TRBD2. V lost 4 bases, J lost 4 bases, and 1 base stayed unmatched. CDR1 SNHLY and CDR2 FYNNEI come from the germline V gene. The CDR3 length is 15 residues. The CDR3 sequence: CASSALAGGTGELFF. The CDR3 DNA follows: TGTGCCAGCAGTGCACTAGCGGGGGGCACCGGGGAGCTGTTTTTT. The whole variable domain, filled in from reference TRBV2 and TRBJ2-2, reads EPEVTQTPSHQVTQMGQEVILRCVPISNHLYFYWYRQILGQKVEFLVSFYNNEISEKSEIFDDQFSVERPDGSNFTLKIRSTKLEDSAMYFCASSALAGGTGELFFGEGSRLTVL.

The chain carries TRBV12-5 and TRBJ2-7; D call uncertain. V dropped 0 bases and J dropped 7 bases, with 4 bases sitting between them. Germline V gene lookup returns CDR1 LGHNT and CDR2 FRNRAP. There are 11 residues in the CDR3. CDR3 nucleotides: TGTGCTAGTGGTTTGGTCCTGGAGCAGTACTTC. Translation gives CASGLVLEQYF.

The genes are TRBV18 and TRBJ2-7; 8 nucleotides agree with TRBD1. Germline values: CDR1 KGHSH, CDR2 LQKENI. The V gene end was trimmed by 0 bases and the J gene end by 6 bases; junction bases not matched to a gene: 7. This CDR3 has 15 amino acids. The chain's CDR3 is CASSPPSDRVSEQYF. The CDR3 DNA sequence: TGTGCCAGCTCACCACCCTCGGACAGGGTAAGCGAGCAGTACTTC.

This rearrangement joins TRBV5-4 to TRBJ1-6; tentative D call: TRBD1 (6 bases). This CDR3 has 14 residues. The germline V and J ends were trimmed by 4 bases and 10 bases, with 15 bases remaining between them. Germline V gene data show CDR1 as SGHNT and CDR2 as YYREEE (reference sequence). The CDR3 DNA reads TGTGCCAGCAGCCCGAGGACAGCTGGGTCACCCCTCCACTTT. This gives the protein CASSPRTAGSPLHF.

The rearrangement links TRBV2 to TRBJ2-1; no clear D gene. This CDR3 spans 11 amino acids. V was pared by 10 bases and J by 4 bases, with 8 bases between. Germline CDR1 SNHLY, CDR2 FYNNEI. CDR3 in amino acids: CATKQYNEQFF. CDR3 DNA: TGTGCCACGAAACAGTACAATGAGCAGTTCTTC.

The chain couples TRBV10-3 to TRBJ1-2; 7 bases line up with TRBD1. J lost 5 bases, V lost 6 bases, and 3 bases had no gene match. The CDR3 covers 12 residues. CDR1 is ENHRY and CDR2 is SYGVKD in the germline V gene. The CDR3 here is CAIRRQGYGYTF. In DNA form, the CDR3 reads TGTGCCATCAGGAGACAGGGATATGGCTACACCTTC.

CDR3 bases: TGTGCCAGCAGACCGACAGGTGGAGGCGAGCAGTTCTTC. Its protein is CASRPTGGGEQFF. This chain uses TRBV27 with TRBJ2-1; D may be TRBD1 (6 bases). V was trimmed by 6 bases and J by 10 bases, leaving 16 bases between them. Per germline, CDR1 MNHEY and CDR2 SMNVEV (reference sequence). The CDR3 is 13 residues long.

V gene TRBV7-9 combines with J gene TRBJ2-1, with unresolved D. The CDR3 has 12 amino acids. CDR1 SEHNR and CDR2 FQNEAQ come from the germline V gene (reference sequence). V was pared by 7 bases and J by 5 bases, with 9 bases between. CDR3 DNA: TGTGCCAGCAATATCTGGCACAATGAGCAGTTCTTC. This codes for CASNIWHNEQFF.

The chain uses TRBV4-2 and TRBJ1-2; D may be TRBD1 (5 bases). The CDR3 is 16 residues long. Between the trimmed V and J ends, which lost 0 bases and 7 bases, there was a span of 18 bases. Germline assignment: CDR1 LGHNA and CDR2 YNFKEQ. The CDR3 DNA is TGTGCCAGCAGCCAAGATGGGACGTTCGGGGGTAGTGGCTACACCTTC. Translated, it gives CASSQDGTFGGSGYTF.

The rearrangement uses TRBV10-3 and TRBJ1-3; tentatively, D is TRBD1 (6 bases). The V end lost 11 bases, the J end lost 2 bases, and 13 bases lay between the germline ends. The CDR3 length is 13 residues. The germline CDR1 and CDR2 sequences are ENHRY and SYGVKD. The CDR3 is CASAQGTGNTIYF. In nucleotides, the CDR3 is TGTGCCTCCGCCCAGGGGACTGGAAACACCATATATTTT.

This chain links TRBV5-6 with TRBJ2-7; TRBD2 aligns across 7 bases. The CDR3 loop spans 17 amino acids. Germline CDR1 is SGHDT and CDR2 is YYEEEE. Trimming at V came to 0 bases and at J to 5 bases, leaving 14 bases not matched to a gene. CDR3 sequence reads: CASSLDSGGIGGHEQYF. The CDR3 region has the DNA TGTGCCAGCAGCTTGGATTCGGGGGGAATTGGTGGGCACGAGCAGTACTTC. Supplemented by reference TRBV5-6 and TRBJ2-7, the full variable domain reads DAGVTQSPTHLIKTRGQQVTLRCSPKSGHDTVSWYQQALGQGPQFIFQYYEEEERQRGNFPDRFSGHQFPNYSSELNVNALLLGDSALYLCASSLDSGGIGGHEQYFGPGTRLTVT.

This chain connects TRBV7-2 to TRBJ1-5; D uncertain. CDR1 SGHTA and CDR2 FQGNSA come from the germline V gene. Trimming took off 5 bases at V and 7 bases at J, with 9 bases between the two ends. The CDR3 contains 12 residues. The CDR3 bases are TGTGCCAGCAGCCCCGCGGGGCAGCCCCAGCATTTT. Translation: CASSPAGQPQHF.

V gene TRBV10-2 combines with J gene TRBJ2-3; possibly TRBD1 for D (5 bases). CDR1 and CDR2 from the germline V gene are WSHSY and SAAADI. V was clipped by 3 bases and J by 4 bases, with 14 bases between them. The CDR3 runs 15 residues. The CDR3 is CASSDQGWWADTQYF. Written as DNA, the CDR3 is TGCGCCAGCAGTGACCAGGGTTGGTGGGCAGATACGCAGTATTTT.

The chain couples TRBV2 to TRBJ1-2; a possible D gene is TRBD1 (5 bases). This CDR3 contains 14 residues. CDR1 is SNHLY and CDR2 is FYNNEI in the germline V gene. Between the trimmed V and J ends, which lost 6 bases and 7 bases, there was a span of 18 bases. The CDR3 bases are TGTGCCAGCAGACAGCGACTCGGGGGAAGTGGCTACACCTTC. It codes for CASRQRLGGSGYTF. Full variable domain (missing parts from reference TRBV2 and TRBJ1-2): EPEVTQTPSHQVTQMGQEVILRCVPISNHLYFYWYRQILGQKVEFLVSFYNNEISEKSEIFDDQFSVERPDGSNFTLKIRSTKLEDSAMYFCASRQRLGGSGYTFGSGTRLTVV.

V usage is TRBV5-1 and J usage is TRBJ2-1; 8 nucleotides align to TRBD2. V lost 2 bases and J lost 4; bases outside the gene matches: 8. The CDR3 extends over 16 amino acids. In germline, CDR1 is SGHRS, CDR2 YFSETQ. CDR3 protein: CASSLTLAGSYNEQFF. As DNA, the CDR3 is TGCGCCAGCAGCTTAACCCTAGCGGGCAGTTACAATGAGCAGTTCTTC.

CDR3 in amino acids: CASSYSQGMHTEAFF. In DNA, the CDR3 is TGTGCCAGCAGTTACTCACAGGGGATGCACACTGAAGCTTTCTTT. The gene calls are TRBV6-5 and TRBJ1-1, with 7 bases identical to TRBD1. CDR3 length: 15 residues. Germline CDR1 is MNHEY and CDR2 is SVGAGI. Unmatched junction bases numbered 4, after V lost 0 bases and J lost 3 bases.

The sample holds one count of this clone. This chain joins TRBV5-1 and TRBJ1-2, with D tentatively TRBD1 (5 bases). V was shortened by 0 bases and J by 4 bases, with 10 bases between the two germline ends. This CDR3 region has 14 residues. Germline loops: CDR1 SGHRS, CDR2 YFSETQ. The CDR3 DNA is TGCGCCAGCAGCTTGGCTCAGGGTGGCTATGGCTACACCTTC. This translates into CASSLAQGGYGYTF.

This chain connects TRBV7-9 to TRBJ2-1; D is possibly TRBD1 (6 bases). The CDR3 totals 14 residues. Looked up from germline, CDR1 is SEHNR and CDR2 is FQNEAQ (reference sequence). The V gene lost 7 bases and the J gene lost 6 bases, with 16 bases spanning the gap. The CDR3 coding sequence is TGTGCCAGCACCAACCTCAGGGGTGGCAATGAGCAGTTCTTC. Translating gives CASTNLRGGNEQFF.

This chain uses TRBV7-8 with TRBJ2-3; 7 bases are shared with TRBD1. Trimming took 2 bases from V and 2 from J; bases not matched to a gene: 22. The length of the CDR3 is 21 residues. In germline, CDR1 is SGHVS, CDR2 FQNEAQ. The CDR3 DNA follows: TGTGCCAGCAGCTTATTCCAAACAGGGGTAACCCTCCGTCCACACACAGATACGCAGTATTTT. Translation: CASSLFQTGVTLRPHTDTQYF.

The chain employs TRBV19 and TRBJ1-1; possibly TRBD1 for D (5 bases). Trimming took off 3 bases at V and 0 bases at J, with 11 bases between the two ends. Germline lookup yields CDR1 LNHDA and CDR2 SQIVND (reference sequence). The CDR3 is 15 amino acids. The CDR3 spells CASSMTDILNTEAFF. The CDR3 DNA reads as TGTGCCAGTAGTATGACGGACATTCTGAACACTGAAGCTTTCTTT. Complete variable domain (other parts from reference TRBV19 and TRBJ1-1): DGGITQSPKYLFRKEGQNVTLSCEQNLNHDAMYWYRQDPGQGLRLIYYSQIVNDFQKGDIAEGYSVSREKKESFPLTVTSAQKNPTAFYLCASSMTDILNTEAFFGQGTRLTVV.